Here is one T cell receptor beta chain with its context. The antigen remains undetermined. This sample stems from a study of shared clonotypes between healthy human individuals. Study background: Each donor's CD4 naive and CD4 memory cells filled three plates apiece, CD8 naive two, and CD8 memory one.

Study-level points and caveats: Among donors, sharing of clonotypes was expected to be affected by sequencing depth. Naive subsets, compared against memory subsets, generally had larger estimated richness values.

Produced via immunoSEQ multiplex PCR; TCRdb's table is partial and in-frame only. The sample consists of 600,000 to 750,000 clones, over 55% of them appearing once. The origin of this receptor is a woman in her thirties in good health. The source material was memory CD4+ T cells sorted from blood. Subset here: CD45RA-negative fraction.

In DNA, the CDR3 is TGTGCCAGCTCACCACGCCCAGGACAGGGGCGGAACACTGAAGCTTTCTTT. Residues: CASSPRPGQGRNTEAFF. This chain connects TRBV18 to TRBJ1-1, with 9 bases identical to TRBD1. Germline V gives CDR1 KGHSH, CDR2 LQKENI. The V gene end was trimmed by 1 base and the J gene end by 1 base; junction bases not matched to a gene: 7. The CDR3 length is 17 residues. The full variable domain, completed using reference TRBV18 and TRBJ1-1, is NAGVMQNPRHLVRRRGQEARLRCSPMKGHSHVYWYRQLPEEGLKFMVYLQKENIIDESGMPKERFSAEFPKEGPSILRIQQVVRGDSAAYFCASSPRPGQGRNTEAFFGQGTRLTVV.